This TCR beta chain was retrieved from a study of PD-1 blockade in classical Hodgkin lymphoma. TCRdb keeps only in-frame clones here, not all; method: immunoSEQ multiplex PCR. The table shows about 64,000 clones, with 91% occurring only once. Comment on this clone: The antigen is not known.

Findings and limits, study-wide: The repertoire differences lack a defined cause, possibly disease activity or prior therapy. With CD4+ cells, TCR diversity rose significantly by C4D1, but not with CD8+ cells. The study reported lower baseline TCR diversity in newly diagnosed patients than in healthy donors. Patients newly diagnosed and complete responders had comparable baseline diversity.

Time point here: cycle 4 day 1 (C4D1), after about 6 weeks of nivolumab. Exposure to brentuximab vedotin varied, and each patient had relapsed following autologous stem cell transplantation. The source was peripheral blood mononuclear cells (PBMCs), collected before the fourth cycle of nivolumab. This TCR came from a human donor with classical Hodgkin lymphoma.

The CDR3 DNA reads TGTGCCAGCAGTTCCGGGACAGCGGCCAACACTGAAGCTTTCTTT. It codes for CASSSGTAANTEAFF. The J gene is TRBJ1-1, the V gene TRBV27; 7 bases line up with TRBD1. The CDR3 runs to 15 residues. V shed 4 bases, J shed 2 bases, and the junction held 7 bases outside the gene matches. CDR1 MNHEY and CDR2 SMNVEV come from the germline V gene (reference sequence).